A selection of T cell receptor beta chains follows, all from one sample in a study of response to subunit inactivated influenza vaccine. TCRdb itself ran the RT-PCR reads through MiXCR, one entry per CDR3 protein. The sample contains over 650,000 distinct CDR3 sequences, around 18% of which appear only once. Sequencing was performed on PBMCs from blood, taken about 5 days after vaccination. These receptors were taken from a man between 45 and 60 years old who received an inactivated influenza vaccine. CDR3s include the opening cysteine and the closing phenylalanine or tryptophan. The D gene is left open where the match is weak. Expanded clones get a size class; other rows say once, few or many, or leave the size out.

V gene	J gene	D gene	clone size	CDR3 DNA	CDR3 protein
TRBV30	TRBJ1-1	.	.	TGTGCCTGGAGTGTACGATCCAGGGAAGCTTTCTTT	CAWSVRSREAFF
TRBV27	TRBJ2-5	TRBD1	.	TGTGCCAGCAGTTCCGGACAGGGGAGTGTCGGGGAGACCCAGTACTTC	CASSSGQGSVGETQYF
TRBV6-5	TRBJ2-3	.	few	TGTGCCAGCAGTTCCTGGGGGTCCTCCCTCACAGATACGCAGTATTTT	CASSSWGSSLTDTQYF
TRBV7-2	TRBJ2-2	.	many	TGTGCCAGCAGCTTGCGGTGGGGGATGGACACCGGGGAGCTGTTTTTT	CASSLRWGMDTGELFF
TRBV6-1	TRBJ1-5	.	.	TGTGCCAGCAGCAGGTTATCAGGTCAGCCCCAGCATTTT	CASSRLSGQPQHF
TRBV7-6	TRBJ2-1	.	few	TGTGCCAGCAGCTTAGCGTCTTCGGGAGCCGTGGAGTGGTTCTTC	CASSLASSGAVEWFF
TRBV20-1	TRBJ2-1	.	few	TGCAGTGCTAGAGCCCCGGGTAGCTACAATGAGCAGTTCTTC	CSARAPGSYNEQFF
TRBV3-1	TRBJ2-3	.	few	TGTGCCAGCAGCCAAGTTGCCCTAGCAGATACGCAGTATTTT	CASSQVALADTQYF
TRBV5-1	TRBJ2-2	TRBD2	.	TGCGCCAGCAGCTTGTCGGGGGGGCCTTCGACCGGGGAGCTGTTTTTT	CASSLSGGPSTGELFF
TRBV12-3/TRBV12-4	TRBJ2-1	.	many	TGTGCCAGCAGAATCGGCTCCTACAATGAGCAGTTCTTC	CASRIGSYNEQFF
TRBV7-8	TRBJ2-7	TRBD1	.	TGTGCCACTTTAAACCCCGGGACAGGGAACTACGAGCAGTACTTC	CATLNPGTGNYEQYF
TRBV9	TRBJ2-1	.	.	TGTGCCAGCAGCGTCGGAGGATCCTACTACAATGAGCAGTTCTTC	CASSVGGSYYNEQFF
TRBV24-1	TRBJ2-1	TRBD1	few	TGTGCCACCAGTGACGGACAGGGGTCCTACAATGAGCAGTTCTTC	CATSDGQGSYNEQFF
TRBV6-1	TRBJ2-2	.	.	TGTGCCAGCAGGCTAGGTCCCGGGGAGCTGTTTTTT	CASRLGPGELFF
TRBV20-1	TRBJ2-5	.	few	TGCAGTGCTAGAATGGGTTCGCGGGAGACCCAGTACTTC	CSARMGSRETQYF
TRBV20-1	TRBJ2-1	TRBD2	few	TGCAGTGCTAGAGAGGCTAGCGGAAGCTCCTACAATGAGCAGTTCTTC	CSAREASGSSYNEQFF
TRBV12-3/TRBV12-4	TRBJ2-3	TRBD2	many	TGTGCCAGCAGGGGGACTAGCGGGGTCACAGATACGCAGTATTTT	CASRGTSGVTDTQYF
TRBV12-3/TRBV12-4	TRBJ1-6	.	many	TGTGCCAGCAGTCGTAATTCACCCCTCCACTTT	CASSRNSPLHF
TRBV20-1	TRBJ2-1	.	.	TGCAGTGCCGATACAGGTATTTCCTACAATGAGCAGTTCTTC	CSADTGISYNEQFF
TRBV7-3	TRBJ2-3	TRBD2	few	TGTGCCAGCAGCTTCGGGAGGGCTGCAGATACGCAGTATTTT	CASSFGRAADTQYF
TRBV12-3/TRBV12-4	TRBJ2-7	TRBD1	.	TGTGCCAGCAGTCAAGGACAGGGGGCCATCAGTCGCGAGCAGTACTTC	CASSQGQGAISREQYF
TRBV10-3	TRBJ2-4	TRBD1	few	TGTGCCATCAGTGAAAGTAGCAGGGGGTTCGCCAAAAACATTCAGTACTTC	CAISESSRGFAKNIQYF
TRBV10-3	TRBJ2-2	TRBD1	.	TGTGCCATCACCGACAGGGCGCAGGGGCCCGGGGAGCTGTTTTTT	CAITDRAQGPGELFF
TRBV11-2	TRBJ2-3	.	many	TGTGCCAGCAGTCCCTCAAAGTCCTGGCGGCCCGGTGGGGGTGATACGCAGTATTTT	CASSPSKSWRPGGGDTQYF
TRBV3-1	TRBJ2-1	.	.	TGTGCCAGCAGCCAAGCCCGCAGGGGCTACAATGAGCAGTTCTTC	CASSQARRGYNEQFF
TRBV7-9	TRBJ2-3	TRBD2	many	TGTGCCAGCAGCTTGACTAGCGGTTACACAGATACGCAGTATTTT	CASSLTSGYTDTQYF
TRBV2	TRBJ2-1	TRBD2	.	TGTGCCATCTGTTCAGGGACTAGCGGGAGGGCCAGGTCCTACAATGAGCAGTTCTTC	CAICSGTSGRARSYNEQFF
TRBV7-2	TRBJ1-6	.	many	TGTGCCAGCAGCTTAGAATTTGGGTCACCCCTCCACTTT	CASSLEFGSPLHF
TRBV10-3	TRBJ2-7	.	.	TGTGCCATCAGTGAAAACCTCTCCTACGAGCAGTACTTC	CAISENLSYEQYF
TRBV2	TRBJ1-3	TRBD1	.	TGTGCCAGCACCAGGGGGCTAACTGGAAACACCATATATTTT	CASTRGLTGNTIYF
TRBV5-1	TRBJ2-1	.	few	TGCGCCAGCAGCATCCGGGACTCCGCCGCCAATGAGCAGTTCTTC	CASSIRDSAANEQFF
TRBV7-2	TRBJ2-3	TRBD2	few	TGTGCCAGCAGCAGGGGACTAGCGGTTAGCACAGATACGCAGTATTTT	CASSRGLAVSTDTQYF
TRBV5-1	TRBJ2-7	.	few	TGCGCCAGCAGCAGCCGAGGTGGCATCTCCTACGAGCAGTACTTC	CASSSRGGISYEQYF
TRBV6-2/TRBV6-3	TRBJ1-2	.	.	TGTGCCAGCAGTGACGAGACAGAAACCTTCTATGGCTACACCTTC	CASSDETETFYGYTF
TRBV25-1	TRBJ1-1	TRBD1	few	TGTGCCAGCAGTGGTCGGTTACAGGGGTACACTGAAGCTTTCTTT	CASSGRLQGYTEAFF
TRBV11-2	TRBJ2-7	.	.	TGTGCCAGCAGCTTAGATCGGGTGGCCTACGAGCAGTACTTC	CASSLDRVAYEQYF
TRBV20-1	TRBJ1-2	.	few	TGCAGTGCTAGGACAGTTCGGAGCTACACCTTC	CSARTVRSYTF
TRBV20-1	TRBJ2-7	.	.	TGCAGTGCTAGAGACACTAGATGGGTCTCCTACGAGCAGTACTTC	CSARDTRWVSYEQYF
TRBV18	TRBJ1-1	.	.	TGTGCCAGCTCACCACCGGGGGAGGGGACTGAAGCTTTCTTT	CASSPPGEGTEAFF
TRBV6-2/TRBV6-3	TRBJ2-1	TRBD2	.	TGTGCCAGCAGTCACGGACTAGCGGGAATGGATGAGCAGTTCTTC	CASSHGLAGMDEQFF
TRBV4-1	TRBJ2-1	TRBD1	many	TGCGCCAGCAGTCGAACTCCGGGACAGGGAGTATACAATGAGCAGTTCTTC	CASSRTPGQGVYNEQFF
TRBV12-3/TRBV12-4	TRBJ2-1	TRBD2	few	TGTGCCAGTATGACCTCCTTGTTAGCGGGAGTCTTCAATGAGCAGTTCTTC	CASMTSLLAGVFNEQFF
TRBV7-8	TRBJ2-7	.	few	TGTGCCAGCAGTTACCGGCCCGAATGGACGTACGAGCAGTACTTC	CASSYRPEWTYEQYF
TRBV6-2/TRBV6-3	TRBJ2-2	TRBD1	.	TGTGCCAGCAGTTACCACGGGACAGGGCGATACACCGGGGAGCTGTTTTTT	CASSYHGTGRYTGELFF
TRBV30	TRBJ1-4	.	.	TGTGCCTGGAGTGAATCCGCGGGGGCTACTAATGAAAAACTGTTTTTT	CAWSESAGATNEKLFF
TRBV7-9	TRBJ2-7	TRBD1	few	TGTGCCAGCACCAGGACAGGGTCGACTTCCGAGCAGTACTTC	CASTRTGSTSEQYF
TRBV28	TRBJ2-5	TRBD2	.	TGTGCCAGCAGGACCCCCACGGGGGGAAGGGAGACCCAGTACTTC	CASRTPTGGRETQYF
TRBV6-1	TRBJ2-7	.	.	TGTGCCAGCAGACAGGGTCCCCCTTACGAGCAGTACTTC	CASRQGPPYEQYF
TRBV3-1	TRBJ2-1	.	.	TGTGCCAGCAGCCACACGACCAGGGGAAGCTCCTACAATGAGCAGTTCTTC	CASSHTTRGSSYNEQFF
TRBV7-6	TRBJ1-5	.	few	TGTGCCAGCAGCCTAGGGGGAAGGTATAGCAATCAGCCCCAGCATTTT	CASSLGGRYSNQPQHF
TRBV12-3/TRBV12-4	TRBJ2-1	.	many	TGTGCCAGCAGTATTAACAACAATGAGCAGTTCTTC	CASSINNNEQFF
TRBV27	TRBJ2-1	.	few	TGTGCCAGCAGTCCAATCCATCGCAGGGGTCCGTACAATGAGCAGTTCTTC	CASSPIHRRGPYNEQFF
TRBV20-1	TRBJ2-7	TRBD2	.	TGCAGTGCTAGTTTGAGCGGGAGGGCCAACGAGCAGTACTTC	CSASLSGRANEQYF
TRBV6-2/TRBV6-3	TRBJ1-5	.	few	TGTGCCAGCAGTTATGGGGGGCTTGGCAATCAGCCCCAGCATTTT	CASSYGGLGNQPQHF
TRBV6-1	TRBJ1-5	TRBD1	many	TGTGCCAGCAGTCCCGCCCGGGACAGGGGTTTCGGCAATCAGCCCCAGCATTTT	CASSPARDRGFGNQPQHF
TRBV5-1	TRBJ1-3	.	few	TGCGCCAGCAGCAGAGACTCCCGCTCTGGAAACACCATATATTTT	CASSRDSRSGNTIYF
TRBV4-3	TRBJ1-2	.	many	TGCGCCAGCAGCCAAGATCTCCGTGGGGGTTTTGGCTATGGCTACACCTTC	CASSQDLRGGFGYGYTF
TRBV28	TRBJ2-4	TRBD1	once	TGTGCCAGCAGTTTTGAGGACAGGGGGGGGGTTCAGTACTTC	CASSFEDRGGVQYF
TRBV9	TRBJ2-4	TRBD1	.	TGTGCCAGCAGCGGCGCCGGGACAGTGAAAAACATTCAGTACTTC	CASSGAGTVKNIQYF